This T cell receptor beta chain was retrieved from a study of shared clonotypes between healthy human individuals. General study points: Memory subsets generally showed lower estimated richness than naive subsets.

Comment on this clone: The antigen is unknown.

The table came from immunoSEQ multiplex PCR; TCRdb's copy has only in-frame clones and leaves some out. The sample lists around 1.6 million clones, under 99% occurring once. The CDR3 is 15 residues long. Trimming removed 4 bases from V and 5 bases from J, with 18 bases in between. CDR1 is SGHDT, CDR2 YYEEEE, per germline. The sequence came from a man aged 25 to 45 in good health. The sample comprised naive CD4+ T cells sorted from blood. Described subset: CD45RA+ positively selected. V usage is TRBV5-6 and J usage is TRBJ2-5; D possibly matches TRBD1 or TRBD2 (6 bases each). The CDR3 region is CASSQAGQGMETQYF. As DNA, the CDR3 is TGTGCCAGCAGCCAAGCGGGTCAGGGGATGGAGACCCAGTACTTC.